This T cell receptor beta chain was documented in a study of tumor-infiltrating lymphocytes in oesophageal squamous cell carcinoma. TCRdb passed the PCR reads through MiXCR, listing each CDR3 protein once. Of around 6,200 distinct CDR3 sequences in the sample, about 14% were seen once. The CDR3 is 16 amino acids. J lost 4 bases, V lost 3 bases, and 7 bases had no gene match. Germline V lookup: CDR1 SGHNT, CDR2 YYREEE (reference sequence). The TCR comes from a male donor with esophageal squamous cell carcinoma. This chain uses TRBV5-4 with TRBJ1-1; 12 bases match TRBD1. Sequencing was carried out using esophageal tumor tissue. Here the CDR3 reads CASSSGTGGAVTEAFF. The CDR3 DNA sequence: TGTGCCAGCAGCTCTGGGACAGGGGGCGCGGTCACTGAAGCTTTCTTT.